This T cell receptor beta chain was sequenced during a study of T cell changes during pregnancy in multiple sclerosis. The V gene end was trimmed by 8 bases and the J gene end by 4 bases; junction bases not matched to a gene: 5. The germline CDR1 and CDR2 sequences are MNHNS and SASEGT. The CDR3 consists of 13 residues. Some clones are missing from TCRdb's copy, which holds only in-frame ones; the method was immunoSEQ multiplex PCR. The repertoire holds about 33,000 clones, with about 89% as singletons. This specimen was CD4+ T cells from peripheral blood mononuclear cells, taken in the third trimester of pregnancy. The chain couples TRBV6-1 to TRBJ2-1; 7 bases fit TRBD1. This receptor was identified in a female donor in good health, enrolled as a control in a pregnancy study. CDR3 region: CASSGQYYNEQFF. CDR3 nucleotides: TGTGCCAGCTCGGGACAGTATTACAATGAGCAGTTCTTC.